This entry lists 20 T cell receptor beta chains sequenced from one sample in a study of T cell responses to AZD1222 COVID-19 vaccine. Repertoires were generated with immunoSEQ multiplex PCR, while TCRdb's copy carries only in-frame clones and drops some. The repertoire consists of 100,000 to 120,000 clones, with less than 95% occurring once and the leading ten covering approximately 8%. Here the sequenced sample was peripheral blood, taken on day 0 of AZD1222 vaccination. Source of these receptors: an adult in good health.

This chain connects TRBV21-1 to TRBJ1-1. TRBV21-1 is a recognized pseudogene. CDR3 length: 15 amino acids. The CDR3 loop reads CASSKETPLNTEAFF. The DNA for the CDR3 is TGTGCCAGCAGCAAAGAGACCCCCTTGAACACTGAAGCTTTCTTT.

The chain links TRBV5-1 to TRBJ1-1; 10 bases align to TRBD1. The ends lost 3 bases at V and 1 base at J; junction bases unmatched: 3. CDR1 and CDR2 (germline): SGHRS, YFSETQ. The CDR3 contains 15 residues. The CDR3 DNA is TGCGCCAGCAGCTCCGGGACAGGGGCGAACACTGAAGCTTTCTTT. Its translation is CASSSGTGANTEAFF.

The CDR3 nucleotides read TGTGCCAGCAGCGTAGGTCCTGTGGACAGGGTAACAGATACGCAGTATTTT. It translates to CASSVGPVDRVTDTQYF. The chain couples TRBV9 to TRBJ2-3; the match to TRBD1 covers 8 bases. The CDR3 runs 17 residues. Looked up from germline, CDR1 is SGDLS and CDR2 is YYNGEE. Losses at the gene ends were 0 bases for V and 3 bases for J; bases not matched to a gene: 9.

The chain uses TRBV5-1 and TRBJ1-2, with 10 bases that match TRBD1. CDR1 is SGHRS, CDR2 YFSETQ, per germline. The CDR3 has 15 amino acids. V trimming: 0 bases; J trimming: 8 bases; junction bases outside the gene matches: 7. CDR3 loop: CASSLEGGQGSGYTF. The CDR3 DNA follows: TGCGCCAGCAGCTTGGAAGGGGGACAGGGGTCGGGCTACACCTTC.

The rearrangement joins TRBV19 to TRBJ2-3; D is unclear. Trimming pared 5 bases from V and 2 bases from J, leaving 5 bases between. Germline lookup yields CDR1 LNHDA and CDR2 SQIVND (reference sequence). This CDR3 has 12 amino acids. For the CDR3, the DNA is TGTGCCAGTAGTTCGTACACAGATACGCAGTATTTT. This gives the protein CASSSYTDTQYF.

CDR3 amino acids: CASSPWDLGPAQHF. In nucleotides, the CDR3 is TGTGCCAGTAGTCCCTGGGATTTGGGACCAGCCCAGCATTTT. The chain couples TRBV19 to TRBJ1-5, with a weak D call TRBD1 (5 bases). There are 14 residues in the CDR3. The V gene lost 5 bases and the J gene lost 11 bases, with 19 bases spanning the gap. Per the germline V gene, CDR1 is LNHDA and CDR2 is SQIVND (reference sequence).

V and J are TRBV19 and TRBJ1-5, with D possibly matching TRBD1 (6 bases). Deletions cut 4 bases from V and 3 bases from J, with 10 bases between. The CDR3 is 14 residues long. CDR1 is LNHDA and CDR2 is SQIVND in the germline V gene (reference sequence). The CDR3 loop is CASSRTAPNQPQHF. The CDR3, as DNA: TGTGCCAGTAGTAGGACAGCTCCCAATCAGCCCCAGCATTTT.

The genes are TRBV5-1 and TRBJ2-2; D could derive from TRBD1 or TRBD2 (5 bases each). Between the trimmed V and J ends, which lost 4 bases and 5 bases, there was a span of 12 bases. The CDR3 runs 14 residues. Germline V CDR1 and CDR2: SGHRS, YFSETQ. CDR3 nucleotide sequence: TGCGCCAGCAGCCGGACATCGGGAACCGGGGAGCTGTTTTTT. The encoded protein is CASSRTSGTGELFF.

The chain is built from TRBV7-9 and TRBJ2-1, with D possibly matching TRBD2 (6 bases). V lost 5 bases to trimming and J lost 3 bases, with 20 bases between them. The CDR3 is 17 amino acids. Germline V gene lookup returns CDR1 SEHNR and CDR2 FQNEAQ (reference sequence). Here the CDR3 DNA reads TGTGCCAGCAGCCCCCCCTGGCGGGGACCTTTCTACAATGAGCAGTTCTTC. Its translation: CASSPPWRGPFYNEQFF.

The chain is built from TRBV28 and TRBJ1-1; 9 bases agree with TRBD1. Trimming removed 5 bases from V and 6 bases from J; junction bases left unmatched: 13. CDR1 is MDHEN, CDR2 SYDVKM, per germline. The CDR3 spans 16 residues. CDR3 bases: TGTGCCAGCAGTCACGAAGGGGACAGGGTTGGGGCTGAAGCTTTCTTT. Amino acid sequence: CASSHEGDRVGAEAFF. Full variable domain (outside the CDR3, taken from reference TRBV28 and TRBJ1-1): DVKVTQSSRYLVKRTGEKVFLECVQDMDHENMFWYRQDPGLGLRLIYFSYDVKMKEKGDIPEGYSVSREKKERFSLILESASTNQTSMYLCASSHEGDRVGAEAFFGQGTRLTVV.

The rearrangement uses TRBV7-9 and TRBJ2-7; D possibly corresponds to TRBD2 (6 bases). Germline CDR1 SEHNR, CDR2 FQNEAQ (reference sequence). CDR3 size: 12 residues. V lost 6 bases, J lost 7 bases, and 13 bases lay in between. The DNA of the CDR3 is TGTGCCAGCAGTCCCGGGGCGGGGGAGCAGTACTTC. Translation: CASSPGAGEQYF.

The chain is built from TRBV20-1 and TRBJ2-7; TRBD2 aligns across 7 bases. This CDR3 is built from 13 residues. V trimming: 3 bases; J trimming: 3 bases; junction bases outside the gene matches: 5. Germline V lookup: CDR1 DFQATT, CDR2 SNEGSKA (reference sequence). CDR3 residues: CSASGGGNYEQYF. The CDR3 DNA follows: TGCAGTGCTAGTGGCGGGGGAAACTACGAGCAGTACTTC.

The rearrangement joins TRBV5-1 to TRBJ1-2; 7 bases line up with TRBD1. Germline V gene data show CDR1 as SGHRS and CDR2 as YFSETQ. V was clipped by 3 bases and J by 5 bases; unmatched bases: 7. The CDR3 is made up of 14 amino acids. In DNA form, the CDR3 reads TGCGCCAGCAGCTCCGACAGGGCGAAGTATGGCTACACCTTC. Translated: CASSSDRAKYGYTF.

V usage is TRBV14 and J usage is TRBJ2-2; 7 bases are shared with TRBD1. After removal of 4 bases from V and 1 base from J, the junction contained 6 bases not matched to a gene. The CDR3 sequence is 16 residues long. Per the germline V gene, CDR1 is SGHDN and CDR2 is FVKESK. CDR3 protein: CASSPFRTGNTGELFF. The DNA for the CDR3 is TGTGCCAGCAGCCCTTTCCGGACAGGGAACACCGGGGAGCTGTTTTTT.

This clone was counted only a few times. This chain joins TRBV7-3 and TRBJ2-2; 10 bases agree with TRBD1. The germline CDR1 and CDR2 sequences are SGHTA and FQGTGA. This CDR3 spans 15 amino acids. V trimming: 6 bases; J trimming: 3 bases; junction bases outside the gene matches: 4. This chain's CDR3 is CASSLGQGDTGELFF. The CDR3 nucleotides read TGTGCCAGCAGTTTAGGACAGGGGGACACCGGGGAGCTGTTTTTT.

The chain combines TRBV4-1 with TRBJ2-7; TRBD1 or TRBD2 may be the D gene (5 bases each). CDR3 length: 17 residues. In germline, CDR1 is MGHRA, CDR2 YSYEKL. The germline V and J ends were trimmed by 1 base and 0 bases, with 16 bases remaining between them. In nucleotides, the CDR3 is TGCGCCAGCAGCCAAGCCCAGGGAGCGGATAGCTCCTACGAGCAGTACTTC. This gives the protein CASSQAQGADSSYEQYF.

V and J are TRBV5-1 and TRBJ2-1, with unresolved D. V was shortened by 0 bases and J by 9 bases, with 22 bases between the two germline ends. CDR1 SGHRS and CDR2 YFSETQ come from the germline V gene. CDR3 size: 17 residues. This CDR3 reads CASSLGDSSPVGGEQFF. The CDR3 nucleotides read TGCGCCAGCAGCTTGGGCGATAGCTCCCCTGTTGGTGGTGAGCAGTTCTTC.

This clone showed up just a few times. The chain couples TRBV27 to TRBJ2-3; D is perhaps TRBD1 or TRBD2 (6 bases each). The V and J ends lost 5 bases and 4 bases respectively, with 16 bases between them. The CDR3 length is 15 residues. Germline CDR1 reads MNHEY; CDR2 reads SMNVEV (reference sequence). Here the CDR3 reads CASSLGGTYADTQYF. For the CDR3, the DNA is TGTGCCAGCAGTCTCGGGGGCACTTACGCAGATACGCAGTATTTT.

The CDR3 loop is CASRLQGSTNEKLFF. The DNA of the CDR3 is TGTGCCAGTAGGTTACAGGGGTCAACTAATGAAAAACTGTTTTTT. The chain carries TRBV19 and TRBJ1-4; TRBD1 matches 7 bases. V lost 6 bases to trimming and J lost 0 bases; unmatched junction nucleotides: 4. The CDR3 runs to 15 residues. Germline V gene sequence: CDR1 LNHDA, CDR2 SQIVND (reference sequence). Together with reference TRBV19 and TRBJ1-4, the CDR3 gives the full variable domain: DGGITQSPKYLFRKEGQNVTLSCEQNLNHDAMYWYRQDPGQGLRLIYYSQIVNDFQKGDIAEGYSVSREKKESFPLTVTSAQKNPTAFYLCASRLQGSTNEKLFFGSGTQLSVL.

The rearrangement links TRBV5-1 to TRBJ1-5; tentatively, D is TRBD1 (6 bases). V shed 1 base and J shed 3 bases, with 8 bases lying between them. Germline V lookup: CDR1 SGHRS, CDR2 YFSETQ. The CDR3 runs 14 residues. The CDR3 here is CASSLTGTNQPQHF. In DNA form, the CDR3 reads TGCGCCAGCAGCTTGACAGGGACCAATCAGCCCCAGCATTTT.